The next 21 T cell receptor beta chains were all read from a single sample in a study of T-cell memory formation after mild COVID-19. TCRdb used MiXCR to reprocess the 5' RACE reads, holding one entry per CDR3 protein. This sample has around 110,000 distinct CDR3 sequences, with roughly 12% found just once. Sequenced material: PBMCs or a T cell subset sorted from them (not recorded which). The receptors were gathered from an adult woman who had mild COVID-19 (a few samples of this study predate the infection). Cell type and time point are not known.

This chain connects TRBV24-1 to TRBJ2-7, with D possibly being TRBD2 (5 bases). The CDR3 is 13 residues long. Germline values: CDR1 KGHDR, CDR2 SFDVKD. Trimming pared 4 bases from V and 5 bases from J, leaving 11 bases between. CDR3 in DNA: TGTGCCACCAGTGACGGGGTCTGGGACGAGCAGTACTTC. Protein sequence: CATSDGVWDEQYF.

V and J are TRBV2 and TRBJ2-1, with D maybe TRBD2 (6 bases). Germline V gene lookup returns CDR1 SNHLY and CDR2 FYNNEI. V dropped 6 bases and J dropped 2 bases, with 17 bases sitting between them. The CDR3 totals 16 residues. CDR3 coding DNA: TGTGCCAGCAGGGACGTCGCGGGGCGAGCCTACAATGAGCAGTTCTTC. Translated: CASRDVAGRAYNEQFF.

The chain combines TRBV6-1 with TRBJ1-5, with D tentatively TRBD1 (6 bases). V was pared by 0 bases and J by 0 bases, with 12 bases between. The CDR3 contains 17 residues. The germline gives CDR1 MNHNS, CDR2 SASEGT. CDR3 DNA sequence: TGTGCCAGCAGTGAAGCTATGGGACACTATAGCAATCAGCCCCAGCATTTT. Its protein is CASSEAMGHYSNQPQHF.

This clonotype was seen a handful of times. The chain combines TRBV20-1 with TRBJ1-5; D not certain. The CDR3 is made up of 15 amino acids. CDR1 is DFQATT, CDR2 SNEGSKA, per germline (reference sequence). Trimming left V 0 bases short and J 4 bases short, with 13 bases between. CDR3 amino acids: CSARDQRDGNQPQHF. The CDR3 DNA sequence: TGCAGTGCTAGAGATCAGAGGGATGGGAATCAGCCCCAGCATTTT.

The chain employs TRBV7-2 and TRBJ1-1, with 8 bases fitting TRBD1. The V and J ends lost 1 base and 1 base, in that order; junction bases with no gene match: 5. This CDR3 has 16 amino acids. Germline values: CDR1 SGHTA, CDR2 FQGNSA. The CDR3 coding sequence is TGTGCCAGCAGCTTAGGGACAGGGATGGGGAACACTGAAGCTTTCTTT. Translation: CASSLGTGMGNTEAFF.

The chain couples TRBV9 to TRBJ2-7, with D perhaps TRBD2 (6 bases). This CDR3 has 15 residues. The V end was cut by 0 bases, the J end by 2 bases, with 12 bases between. Germline V CDR1 and CDR2: SGDLS, YYNGEE. The DNA for the CDR3 is TGTGCCAGCAGCGTAGGTGTTAGCGGTACCTACGAGCAGTACTTC. Amino acid sequence: CASSVGVSGTYEQYF.

Only a few counts were recorded for this clonotype. The gene calls are TRBV11-2 and TRBJ2-1; the match to TRBD2 covers 7 bases. Unmatched junction bases numbered 7, after V lost 7 bases and J lost 4 bases. The CDR3 loop spans 14 amino acids. Germline values: CDR1 SGHAT, CDR2 FQNNGV. CDR3 loop: CASKGTNGYNEQFF. The CDR3 DNA sequence: TGTGCCAGCAAAGGGACTAACGGTTACAATGAGCAGTTCTTC.

CDR3 nucleotide sequence: TGTGCCAGCAGCCAATTTTGGTCGGACGAGCAGTACTTC. Amino acids: CASSQFWSDEQYF. The chain is built from TRBV5-5 and TRBJ2-7; no firm D call. The V gene lost 4 bases and the J gene lost 5 bases, with 13 bases spanning the gap. The CDR3 runs to 13 residues. The V gene's germline CDR1 is SGHKS and CDR2 YYEKEE (reference sequence). Filled out from reference TRBV5-5 and TRBJ2-7, the complete variable domain reads DAGVTQSPTHLIKTRGQQVTLRCSPISGHKSVSWYQQVLGQGPQFIFQYYEKEERGRGNFPDRFSARQFPNYSSELNVNALLLGDSALYLCASSQFWSDEQYFGPGTRLTVT.

The chain joins TRBV6-5 to TRBJ1-2, with D possibly TRBD1 on 5 matching bases. V was pared by 2 bases and J by 4 bases, with 23 bases between. CDR1 and CDR2 (germline): MNHEY, SVGAGI. This CDR3 has 18 residues. Here the CDR3 reads CASSYQLARGEFAYGYTF. Written as DNA, the CDR3 is TGTGCCAGCAGTTACCAACTCGCGAGAGGGGAATTTGCCTATGGCTACACCTTC.

This clonotype was found a few times. The CDR3 reads CASSPPGSTNEKLFF. For the CDR3, the DNA is TGTGCCAGCAGCCCCCCGGGGTCTACTAATGAAAAACTGTTTTTT. The chain combines TRBV7-9 with TRBJ1-4, with D unclear. Trimming pared 5 bases from V and 2 bases from J, leaving 12 bases between. The germline V gene has CDR1 SEHNR and CDR2 FQNEAQ (reference sequence). The CDR3 contains 15 residues.

This clonotype has a handful of counts. The rearrangement joins TRBV2 to TRBJ2-1; the D is unclear. Per germline, CDR1 SNHLY and CDR2 FYNNEI. CDR3 length equals 13 residues. With 8 bases removed from V and 2 bases from J, the gap between germline ends came to 10 bases. As DNA, the CDR3 is TGTGCCAGCGCTTCTAGTGCCTACAATGAGCAGTTCTTC. Protein product: CASASSAYNEQFF.

The V gene is TRBV7-9, the J gene TRBJ2-3; 8 nucleotides agree with TRBD2. This CDR3 comprises 18 residues. CDR1 and CDR2 (germline): SEHNR, FQNEAQ (reference sequence). The J segment lost 4 bases and the V segment lost 5 bases, leaving 17 bases of the junction unmatched. Written as DNA, the CDR3 is TGTGCCAGCAGCCCTCCCAAAACGGGAGGGACTGAAGCAGATACGCAGTATTTT. It codes for CASSPPKTGGTEADTQYF.

V usage is TRBV29-1 and J usage is TRBJ2-1; TRBD1 matches at 9 bases. Germline CDR1 reads SQVTM; CDR2 reads ANQGSEA. The J segment lost 0 bases and the V segment lost 4 bases, leaving 22 bases of the junction unmatched. This CDR3 contains 21 residues. The CDR3 coding sequence is TGCAGCGTTGCAGATCCTTCGGGGGACAGGGTGATATGGAGCTCCTACAATGAGCAGTTCTTC. Residues: CSVADPSGDRVIWSSYNEQFF.

This clonotype was observed a few times. This rearrangement joins TRBV4-1 to TRBJ2-5; 9 positions match TRBD2. Trimming removed 0 bases from V and 1 base from J; junction bases left unmatched: 12. The CDR3 runs 19 residues. Germline V gene lookup returns CDR1 MGHRA and CDR2 YSYEKL. CDR3 DNA: TGCGCCAGCAGCCAAGATGAACGGGTTGGCGGGGGGGCCCAAGAGACCCAGTACTTC. This gives the protein CASSQDERVGGGAQETQYF.

The CDR3 is CASSYPGQGPEQYF. Written as DNA, the CDR3 is TGTGCCAGCAGTTACCCCGGACAGGGGCCCGAGCAGTACTTC. The rearrangement links TRBV6-6 to TRBJ2-7, with 9 nucleotides matching TRBD1. Per germline, CDR1 MNHNY and CDR2 SVGAGI (reference sequence). The CDR3 totals 14 residues. Unmatched junction bases numbered 5, after V lost 2 bases and J lost 6 bases.

The chain links TRBV21-1 to TRBJ2-7; the tabulated D call, TRBD1, remains unverified against the DNA. TRBV21-1 is given as a pseudogene. The CDR3 length is 15 residues. The CDR3 DNA follows: TGTGCCAGCAGCAAGAGGGACAGGGCTCCCCACGAGCAGTACTTC. Residues: CASSKRDRAPHEQYF.

There are a few counts of this clonotype. The rearrangement links TRBV6-6 to TRBJ1-2, with D unclear. CDR3 length equals 16 residues. Per the germline V gene, CDR1 is MNHNY and CDR2 is SVGAGI (reference sequence). V gave up 0 bases and J gave up 0 bases, with 11 bases separating them. The CDR3 loop reads CASSYSNLGPNYGYTF. The CDR3 coding sequence is TGTGCCAGCAGTTACTCGAATTTAGGCCCTAACTATGGCTACACCTTC.

V usage is TRBV19 and J usage is TRBJ2-1, with 8 positions matching TRBD1. J gave up 3 bases and V 7 bases, and 5 bases lay outside the gene matches. The CDR3 runs to 14 residues. Germline V gives CDR1 LNHDA, CDR2 SQIVND (reference sequence). CDR3 nucleotides: TGTGCCAGTACTACTACAGGGGGCTACAATGAGCAGTTCTTC. It specifies CASTTTGGYNEQFF.

The gene calls are TRBV29-1 and TRBJ2-5; D perhaps matches TRBD1 (6 bases). Trimming left V 0 bases short and J 5 bases short, with 25 bases between. This CDR3 contains 18 residues. CDR1 and CDR2 (germline): SQVTM, ANQGSEA. In DNA form, the CDR3 reads TGCAGCGTTGAAGATCCCCACCGCATAGACAGGACCCGGGAGACCCAGTACTTC. It yields the protein CSVEDPHRIDRTRETQYF.

This clonotype occurred many times. This chain uses TRBV4-3 with TRBJ2-7, with unresolved D. The CDR3 contains 13 residues. Germline loops: CDR1 LGHNA, CDR2 YSLEER. V lost 3 bases and J 2 bases, leaving 8 bases between the germline ends. The chain's CDR3 is CASSHYGTYEQYF. CDR3 sequence (DNA): TGCGCCAGCAGCCACTACGGTACCTACGAGCAGTACTTC.

The chain recombines TRBV4-3 with TRBJ2-7; TRBD2 might be the D (5 bases). The V and J ends lost 0 bases and 0 bases respectively, with 12 bases between them. Per germline, CDR1 LGHNA and CDR2 YSLEER. This CDR3 is built from 16 residues. This CDR3 reads CASSQDNAGSSYEQYF. The DNA for the CDR3 is TGCGCCAGCAGCCAAGATAATGCGGGTAGCTCCTACGAGCAGTACTTC.